These 4 T cell receptor beta chains were sequenced from one sample in a study of graft-versus-host responses after intestinal transplantation. Clones were sequenced by immunoSEQ multiplex PCR, and TCRdb holds only the in-frame ones, with some missing. The sample contains roughly 30,000 clones, roughly 80% of which appear only once. What these receptors recognize is not known. The specimen comprised unstimulated CD8+ T cells sorted from spleen or lymph node cells, sampled before intestinal transplant. Receptors originate from a human donor who received an intestinal transplant.

The V gene is TRBV27, the J gene TRBJ2-7; TRBD2 matches 13 bases. There are 14 residues in the CDR3. The germline V gene has CDR1 MNHEY and CDR2 SMNVEV (reference sequence). V dropped 6 bases and J dropped 4; count of bases not matched to a gene: 3. CDR3 in DNA: TGTGCCAGCAGCTCGGGACTAGCGGGATACGAGCAGTACTTC. Translating gives CASSSGLAGYEQYF.

The genes are TRBV7-9 and TRBJ2-7; D gene uncertain. Trimming removed 1 base from V and 5 bases from J, with 6 bases in between. This CDR3 has 12 amino acids. From germline, CDR1 is SEHNR and CDR2 FQNEAQ (reference sequence). This CDR3 is CASSLVGNEQYF. The CDR3 DNA follows: TGTGCCAGCAGCTTAGTGGGCAACGAGCAGTACTTC.

The CDR3 sequence is CATQADSGGTGELFF. The DNA of the CDR3 is TGTGCCACTCAGGCGGATTCGGGGGGTACCGGGGAGCTGTTTTTT. The V and J genes are TRBV6-1 and TRBJ2-2, with 7 positions matching TRBD2. CDR1 is MNHNS, CDR2 SASEGT, per germline. Trimming took 10 bases from V and 5 from J; bases not matched to a gene: 13. The CDR3 is 15 residues long.

This clone was seen only once. The chain joins TRBV15 to TRBJ2-1, with a weak D call TRBD2 (5 bases). Trimming cost V 4 bases and J 0 bases, with 10 bases left between them. Germline lookup yields CDR1 LNHNV and CDR2 YYDKDF (reference sequence). CDR3 length: 15 residues. CDR3 nucleotides: TGTGCCACCAGCACTCGGGAAATCTCCTACAATGAGCAGTTCTTC. It translates to CATSTREISYNEQFF.